This TCR beta chain is from a study of blood T cell repertoires in COVID-19. Looking at the study overall: Material from acute and convalescent COVID-19 was sourced from the United States, Italy and Spain.

How the authors handled the data: Reference gene primer amplification in the assay estimated nucleated cell counts. TCRdb keeps only in-frame clones here, not all; method: immunoSEQ multiplex PCR. The V and J calls and clone size were taken over from that table, and D and trimming were inferred from the DNA. The sample includes roughly 220,000 clones, around 84% of them seen just once. Germline V CDR1 and CDR2: LGHDT, YNNKEL (reference sequence). The CDR3 totals 15 residues. The V gene lost 1 base and the J gene lost 13 bases, with 22 bases spanning the gap. Sample: peripheral blood. This sequence originates from a woman aged 40-49 years who had recovered from COVID-19. The rearrangement links TRBV3-1 (or the pseudogene TRBV3-2) to TRBJ1-2; D call uncertain. The CDR3 DNA reads as TGTGCCAGCAGCCAAGTCACGGGTACTGGTGGTGTCCTCACCTTC. Translation gives CASSQVTGTGGVLTF.